The clone carrying this TCR beta chain came up once. Per the germline V gene, CDR1 is SGHNT and CDR2 is YYREEE (reference sequence). With 5 bases removed from V and 5 bases from J, the gap between germline ends came to 13 bases. CDR3 length: 13 residues. This entry belongs to a study of lymphopenia after photon versus proton radiotherapy. The protocol was immunoSEQ multiplex PCR, while the TCRdb copy is restricted to in-frame clones and leaves out a portion. The repertoire holds 24,000 or so clones, roughly 84% seen once, with 24% in the top ten. This chain connects TRBV5-4 to TRBJ2-5, with no clear D. The starting material was peripheral blood, obtained from a patient treated with photon-based radiotherapy. This TCR was sampled from a man aged 40-49 years with gastric cancer. This CDR3 reads CASSPTIRETQYF. The DNA for the CDR3 is TGTGCCAGCAGTCCCACCATTCGGGAGACCCAGTACTTC.